Presented here are 31 T cell receptor beta chains from one specimen sequenced in a study of blood T cell repertoires in COVID-19. The repertoire was sequenced with immunoSEQ multiplex PCR; TCRdb's copy has only in-frame clones and lacks some. The sample shows 150,000 to 200,000 clones, 65% to 90% of them seen only once. The sample taken for sequencing was peripheral blood. Receptors originate from a man between 60 and 70 years old with acute or convalescent COVID-19.

The rearrangement links TRBV20-1 to TRBJ2-2; weak D call: TRBD2 (6 bases). The germline V gene has CDR1 DFQATT and CDR2 SNEGSKA (reference sequence). V lost 3 bases to trimming and J lost 7 bases, with 9 bases between them. The CDR3 length is 12 residues. This CDR3 is CSASWGDGELFF. Written as DNA, the CDR3 is TGCAGTGCTAGTTGGGGGGACGGGGAGCTGTTTTTT.

This clone came up once. CDR3 amino acids: CASSIQKNTEAFF. CDR3 nucleotide sequence: TGTGCCAGCAGCATACAGAAGAACACTGAAGCTTTCTTT. The chain uses TRBV11-2 and TRBJ1-1, with unresolved D. This CDR3 has 13 amino acids. V was pared by 5 bases and J by 1 base, with 8 bases between. CDR1 and CDR2 (germline): SGHAT, FQNNGV.

CDR3 DNA: TGTGCCAGCAGCGCGGTAGCGGGAGATGGGAAGACCCAGTACTTC. Protein sequence: CASSAVAGDGKTQYF. The chain recombines TRBV7-2 with TRBJ2-5; 9 bases line up with TRBD2. This CDR3 spans 15 amino acids. Germline loops: CDR1 SGHTA, CDR2 FQGNSA. The V gene end was trimmed by 5 bases and the J gene end by 6 bases; junction bases not matched to a gene: 10.

The chain combines TRBV18 with TRBJ2-3; possibly TRBD1 for D (6 bases). From germline, CDR1 is KGHSH and CDR2 LQKENI. The CDR3 extends over 13 amino acids. Trimming stripped 2 bases from V and 3 bases from J, with 6 bases between. For the CDR3, the DNA is TGTGCCAGCTCACCAGGGACAACAGATACGCAGTATTTT. The encoded protein is CASSPGTTDTQYF.

V is TRBV5-1 and J is TRBJ2-7, with a weak D call TRBD2 (6 bases). The CDR3 is made up of 13 amino acids. Germline CDR1 SGHRS, CDR2 YFSETQ. V lost 0 bases to trimming and J lost 4 bases, with 8 bases between them. CDR3 sequence: CASSLDGGYEQYF. The CDR3 DNA reads as TGCGCCAGCAGCTTGGACGGGGGTTACGAGCAGTACTTC.

This chain joins TRBV20-1 and TRBJ2-7; 9 nucleotides align to TRBD1. Per germline, CDR1 DFQATT and CDR2 SNEGSKA (reference sequence). The junction had 5 bases not matched to a gene; V was cut back by 3 bases and J by 2 bases. The CDR3 consists of 14 residues. CDR3 in DNA: TGCAGTGCTAGTCCGCGGGACAGGGCCTACGAGCAGTACTTC. Translating gives CSASPRDRAYEQYF.

This clone has a handful of counts. The chain recombines TRBV7-3 with TRBJ2-7; 8 bases align to TRBD2. V shed 5 bases and J 0 bases; nucleotides not matched to a gene: 6. The CDR3 sequence is 15 residues long. From germline, CDR1 is SGHTA and CDR2 FQGTGA. Here the CDR3 DNA reads TGTGCCAGCAGCCAGACGGCGGGAGGCTCCTACGAGCAGTACTTC. It translates to CASSQTAGGSYEQYF.

This chain uses TRBV7-3 with TRBJ2-7; 9 nucleotides agree with TRBD2. The CDR3 extends over 16 amino acids. V lost 5 bases, J lost 6 bases, and 14 bases stayed unmatched. Germline lookup yields CDR1 SGHTA and CDR2 FQGTGA. CDR3 in DNA: TGTGCCAGCAGCCTAAGAACGACTAGCGGAGGGACCGAGCAGTACTTC. Translated, it gives CASSLRTTSGGTEQYF.

The chain employs TRBV28 and TRBJ1-1; 7 bases match TRBD1. The CDR3 contains 15 residues. Germline trimming cut 6 bases from V and 4 bases from J; bases unmatched to any gene: 11. CDR1 is MDHEN and CDR2 is SYDVKM in the germline V gene. CDR3 bases: TGTGCCAGCAGGATTAAGTGGCAGGGGGTCACTGAAGCTTTCTTT. As protein: CASRIKWQGVTEAFF.

The chain links TRBV27 to TRBJ2-2, with TRBD2 identical over 7 bases. The germline V gene encodes CDR1 MNHEY and CDR2 SMNVEV (reference sequence). The CDR3 spans 15 residues. V trimming: 6 bases; J trimming: 1 base; junction bases outside the gene matches: 5. CDR3 DNA: TGTGCCAGCAGGGGAGGGACCGGGAACACCGGGGAGCTGTTTTTT. This translates into CASRGGTGNTGELFF.

In this sample, this clone turned up once. J is TRBJ1-6 and V is TRBV27; no clear D gene. The V gene lost 3 bases and the J gene lost 7 bases, with 7 bases spanning the gap. This CDR3 region has 13 residues. The germline CDR1 and CDR2 sequences are MNHEY and SMNVEV (reference sequence). CDR3 region: CASSFMANSPLHF. As DNA, the CDR3 is TGTGCCAGCAGTTTTATGGCCAATTCACCCCTCCACTTT.

The rearrangement uses TRBV6-4 and TRBJ1-1; TRBD1 is a possible D gene (5 bases). CDR1 is MRHNA, CDR2 SNTAGT, per germline. The CDR3 is made up of 14 amino acids. The V end lost 4 bases, the J end lost 0 bases, and 9 bases lay between the germline ends. CDR3 in DNA: TGTGCCAGCAGTGCCGACAGCATGAACACTGAAGCTTTCTTT. This sequence encodes CASSADSMNTEAFF.

V and J are TRBV24-1 and TRBJ2-6; a weak D match, TRBD1 (6 bases). The CDR3 has 17 amino acids. Trimming removed 5 bases from V and 1 base from J, with 14 bases in between. From germline, CDR1 is KGHDR and CDR2 SFDVKD. CDR3 in amino acids: CATSGRKGVSGANVLTF. The CDR3 region has the DNA TGTGCCACCAGTGGGAGGAAGGGGGTATCTGGGGCCAACGTCCTGACTTTC.

V and J are TRBV5-4 and TRBJ1-6; 9 bases align to TRBD1. This CDR3 contains 15 residues. Germline V gene lookup returns CDR1 SGHNT and CDR2 YYREEE (reference sequence). J lost 7 bases, V lost 1 base, and 3 bases had no gene match. This CDR3 is CASSLKGQGNSPLHF. The CDR3 nucleotides are TGTGCCAGCAGCTTGAAGGGACAGGGAAATTCACCCCTCCACTTT.

The chain recombines TRBV9 with TRBJ2-2; 7 bases align to TRBD2. The CDR3 totals 15 residues. The V and J ends lost 4 bases and 1 base, in that order; junction bases with no gene match: 4. In germline, CDR1 is SGDLS, CDR2 YYNGEE. The CDR3: CASSRDYLNTGELFF. The CDR3 region has the DNA TGTGCCAGCAGCCGGGACTACCTGAACACCGGGGAGCTGTTTTTT.

This sequence joins TRBV28 and TRBJ1-2, with 7 nucleotides matching TRBD1. The V segment lost 8 bases and the J segment 6 bases; nucleotides outside the gene matches: 6. This CDR3 is 12 amino acids long. CDR1 is MDHEN, CDR2 SYDVKM, per germline. This chain's CDR3 is CASEHTGDGYTF. The CDR3 DNA follows: TGTGCCAGCGAACATACAGGGGATGGCTACACCTTC.

The gene calls are TRBV27 and TRBJ1-5; TRBD1 matches 7 bases. Germline CDR1 reads MNHEY; CDR2 reads SMNVEV (reference sequence). Germline trimming cut 5 bases from V and 4 bases from J; bases unmatched to any gene: 11. CDR3 length equals 16 residues. This chain's CDR3 is CASSPKGRGENQPQHF. The CDR3 DNA sequence: TGTGCCAGCAGTCCCAAGGGCAGGGGGGAAAATCAGCCCCAGCATTTT.

The chain joins TRBV11-2 to TRBJ1-2; 8 nucleotides match TRBD1. Germline loops: CDR1 SGHAT, CDR2 FQNNGV. This CDR3 has 15 amino acids. The V segment lost 5 bases and the J segment 4 bases; nucleotides outside the gene matches: 9. The CDR3, as DNA: TGTGCCAGCAGCCCCGGACAGGGTGAGGTCTATGGCTACACCTTC. Translating gives CASSPGQGEVYGYTF.

The chain combines TRBV29-1 with TRBJ1-1; weak D call: TRBD1 (5 bases). The V end lost 6 bases, the J end lost 4 bases, and 15 bases lay between the germline ends. CDR1 is SQVTM and CDR2 is ANQGSEA in the germline V gene. This CDR3 has 13 amino acids. In DNA form, the CDR3 reads TGCAGCGTCCAACGGGGGAGGGGCACTGAAGCTTTCTTT. Translating gives CSVQRGRGTEAFF.

The chain links TRBV7-9 to TRBJ2-7, with TRBD2 as a possible D gene (5 bases). V lost 0 bases, J lost 2 bases, and 11 bases lay in between. CDR1 and CDR2 from the germline V gene are SEHNR and FQNEAQ (reference sequence). The CDR3 contains 15 residues. CDR3 protein: CASSLAGLKTYEQYF. The DNA for the CDR3 is TGTGCCAGCAGCTTAGCAGGACTGAAGACCTACGAGCAGTACTTC.

The CDR3: CASSLGAGVGNEQFF. In DNA, the CDR3 is TGTGCCAGCAGCTTAGGAGCGGGAGTCGGAAATGAGCAGTTCTTC. V gene TRBV7-9 combines with J gene TRBJ2-1; 8 bases fit TRBD2. Losses at the gene ends were 1 base for V and 7 bases for J; bases not matched to a gene: 6. The CDR3 spans 15 residues. Looked up from germline, CDR1 is SEHNR and CDR2 is FQNEAQ (reference sequence).

This clone was seen only a few times. V usage is TRBV30 and J usage is TRBJ1-2; D is perhaps TRBD1 (5 bases). The V and J ends lost 0 bases and 8 bases respectively, with 10 bases between them. This CDR3 contains 12 residues. The germline V gene encodes CDR1 GTSNPN and CDR2 SVGIG (reference sequence). CDR3 region: CAWSVYRGGYTF. The CDR3, as DNA: TGTGCCTGGAGTGTATATCGGGGGGGCTACACCTTC.

The genes are TRBV6-5 and TRBJ2-1; 10 nucleotides line up with TRBD2. After removal of 5 bases from V and 4 bases from J, the junction contained 5 bases not matched to a gene. This CDR3 region has 15 residues. Germline CDR1 and CDR2: MNHEY and SVGAGI. Written as DNA, the CDR3 is TGTGCCAGCAGTAAACTAGCGGGGCCATACAATGAGCAGTTCTTC. It translates to CASSKLAGPYNEQFF.

The V and J genes are TRBV7-2 and TRBJ2-7; no clear D gene. This CDR3 is built from 14 residues. Germline V gene lookup returns CDR1 SGHTA and CDR2 FQGNSA. Trimming pared 5 bases from V and 0 bases from J, leaving 11 bases between. The CDR3, as DNA: TGTGCCAGCAGCCCGAGCCCGAGCTCCTACGAGCAGTACTTC. This sequence encodes CASSPSPSSYEQYF. The full variable domain, in which reference TRBV7-2 and TRBJ2-7 provide the parts outside the CDR3, is GAGVSQSPSNKVTEKGKDVELRCDPISGHTALYWYRQSLGQGLEFLIYFQGNSAPDKSGLPSDRFSAERTGGSVSTLTIQRTQQEDSAVYLCASSPSPSSYEQYFGPGTRLTVT.

This chain joins TRBV2 and TRBJ2-7; 9 bases match TRBD2. CDR1 SNHLY and CDR2 FYNNEI come from the germline V gene. The CDR3 is 14 amino acids. After removal of 6 bases from V and 4 bases from J, the junction contained 7 bases not matched to a gene. CDR3 in amino acids: CASSNSGSLYEQYF. CDR3 in DNA: TGTGCCAGCAGCAATAGCGGGAGTTTATACGAGCAGTACTTC.

This clone was observed a handful of times. The genes are TRBV9 and TRBJ1-2, with a possible D match to TRBD1 (5 bases). Germline V CDR1 and CDR2: SGDLS, YYNGEE. V was trimmed by 0 bases and J by 5 bases, leaving 14 bases between them. CDR3 length: 15 amino acids. For the CDR3, the DNA is TGTGCCAGCAGCGTAGCCCCCACGACAGAGTATGGCTACACCTTC. Translation gives CASSVAPTTEYGYTF.

The genes are TRBV7-9 and TRBJ2-2; a weak D match, TRBD1 (5 bases). V was pared by 5 bases and J by 4 bases, with 11 bases between. The germline gives CDR1 SEHNR, CDR2 FQNEAQ (reference sequence). This CDR3 contains 14 residues. CDR3 DNA sequence: TGTGCCAGCAGCCAGGGCAAGGGCACCGGGGAGCTGTTTTTT. Its protein product is CASSQGKGTGELFF.

The chain is built from TRBV18 and TRBJ2-3; a possible D gene is TRBD1 (5 bases). The V gene's germline CDR1 is KGHSH and CDR2 LQKENI. Trimming left V 4 bases short and J 1 base short, with 18 bases between. The length of the CDR3 is 17 residues. The CDR3, as DNA: TGTGCCAGCTCACAAACACAGGTTACTGGGGGCACAGATACGCAGTATTTT. This codes for CASSQTQVTGGTDTQYF.

The table lists this clone with a count of one. The J gene is TRBJ1-3, the V gene TRBV5-1; TRBD1 matches at 9 bases. Germline trimming cut 2 bases from V and 1 base from J; bases unmatched to any gene: 4. Germline CDR1 SGHRS, CDR2 YFSETQ. The CDR3 loop spans 16 amino acids. CDR3 protein: CASSFFGTGSGNTIYF. CDR3 DNA sequence: TGCGCCAGCAGCTTTTTCGGGACAGGGTCTGGAAACACCATATATTTT.

The gene calls are TRBV6-5 and TRBJ1-1; 8 positions match TRBD1. The CDR3 totals 15 residues. V was clipped by 6 bases and J by 7 bases; unmatched bases: 13. Germline V CDR1 and CDR2: MNHEY, SVGAGI. CDR3 residues: CASSSTHRGIDEAFF. CDR3 bases: TGTGCCAGCAGCTCGACCCACAGGGGGATTGATGAAGCTTTCTTT.

The rearrangement links TRBV29-1 to TRBJ1-1; D remains ambiguous. The length of the CDR3 is 14 residues. Trimming took 8 bases from V and 2 from J, leaving 18 bases between them. From germline, CDR1 is SQVTM and CDR2 ANQGSEA. CDR3 nucleotides: TGCAGCCCCCCTTCAGCGGAGGCCAACACTGAAGCTTTCTTT. This codes for CSPPSAEANTEAFF.